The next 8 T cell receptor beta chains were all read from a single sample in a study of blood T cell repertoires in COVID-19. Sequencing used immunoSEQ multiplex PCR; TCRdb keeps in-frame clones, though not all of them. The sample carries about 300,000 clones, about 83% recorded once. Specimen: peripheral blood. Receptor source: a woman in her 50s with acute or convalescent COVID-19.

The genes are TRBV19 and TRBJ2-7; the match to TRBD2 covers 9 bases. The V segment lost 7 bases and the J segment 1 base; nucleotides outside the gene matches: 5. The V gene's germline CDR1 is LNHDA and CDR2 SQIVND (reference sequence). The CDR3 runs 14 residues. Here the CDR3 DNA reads TGTGCCAGTAAGGCGGGAGGGAATTCCTACGAGCAGTACTTC. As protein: CASKAGGNSYEQYF.

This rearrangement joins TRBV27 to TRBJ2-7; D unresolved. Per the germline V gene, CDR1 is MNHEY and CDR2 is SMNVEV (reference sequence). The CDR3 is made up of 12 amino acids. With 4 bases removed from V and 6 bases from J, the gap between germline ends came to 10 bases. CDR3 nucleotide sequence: TGTGCCAGCAGTTCAGGAATGGGCGAGCAGTACTTC. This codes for CASSSGMGEQYF.

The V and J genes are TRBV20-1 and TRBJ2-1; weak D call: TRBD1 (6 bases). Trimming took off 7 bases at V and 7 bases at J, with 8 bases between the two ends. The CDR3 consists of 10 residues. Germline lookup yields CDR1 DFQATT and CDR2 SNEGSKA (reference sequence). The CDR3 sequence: CSVQGNEQFF. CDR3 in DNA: TGCAGTGTTCAGGGGAATGAGCAGTTCTTC.

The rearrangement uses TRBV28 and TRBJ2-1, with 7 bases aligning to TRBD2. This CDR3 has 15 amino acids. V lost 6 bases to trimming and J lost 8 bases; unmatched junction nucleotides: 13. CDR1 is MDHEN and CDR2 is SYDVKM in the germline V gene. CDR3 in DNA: TGTGCCAGCAGAAATTGGCGGGAGCAGCCTCATGAGCAGTTCTTC. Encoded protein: CASRNWREQPHEQFF.

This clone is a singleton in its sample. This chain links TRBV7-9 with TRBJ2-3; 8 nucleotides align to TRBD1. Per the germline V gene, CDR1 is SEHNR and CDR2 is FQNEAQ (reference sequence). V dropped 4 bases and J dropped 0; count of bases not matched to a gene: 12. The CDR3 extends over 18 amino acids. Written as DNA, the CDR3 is TGTGCCAGCAGCTCTCGGACAGGGTGGGGGACTAGCACAGATACGCAGTATTTT. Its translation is CASSSRTGWGTSTDTQYF.

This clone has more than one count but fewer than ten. CDR3 DNA: TGTGCCAGCAGTTTATGGGTGGGACAGGGGACTGCTGGGGCCAACGTCCTGACTTTC. Its protein product is CASSLWVGQGTAGANVLTF. J is TRBJ2-6 and V is TRBV28, with 10 bases fitting TRBD1. The V segment lost 0 bases and the J segment 2 bases; nucleotides outside the gene matches: 7. The CDR3 is made up of 19 amino acids. Germline values: CDR1 MDHEN, CDR2 SYDVKM.

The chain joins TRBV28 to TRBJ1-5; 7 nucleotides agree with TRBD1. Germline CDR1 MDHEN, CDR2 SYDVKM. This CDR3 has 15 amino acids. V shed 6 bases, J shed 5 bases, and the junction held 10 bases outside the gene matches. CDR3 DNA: TGTGCCAGCAGCCCTACGACAGGGAGCTATCAGCCCCAGCATTTT. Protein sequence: CASSPTTGSYQPQHF. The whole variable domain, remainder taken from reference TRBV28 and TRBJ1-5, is DVKVTQSSRYLVKRTGEKVFLECVQDMDHENMFWYRQDPGLGLRLIYFSYDVKMKEKGDIPEGYSVSREKKERFSLILESASTNQTSMYLCASSPTTGSYQPQHFGDGTRLSIL.

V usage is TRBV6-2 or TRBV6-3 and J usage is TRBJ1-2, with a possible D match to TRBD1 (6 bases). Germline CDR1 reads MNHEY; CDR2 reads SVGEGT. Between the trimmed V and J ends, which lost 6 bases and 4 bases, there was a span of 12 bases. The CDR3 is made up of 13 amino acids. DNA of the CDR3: TGTGCCAGCAGCCAAGGACAGCTCTATGGCTACACCTTC. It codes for CASSQGQLYGYTF.